This entry features one T cell receptor (beta chain) sequence. These data come from a study of HIV-infected patients and healthy controls. cDNA was made from about 500 ng RNA using alpha and beta constant primers. Each of the alpha and beta chains got its own library through chain-specific third strand synthesis with indices. One primer pair amplified all rearrangements per chain; each cDNA got molecular barcodes. TCRdb independently ran MiXCR on the 5' RACE reads; one entry per CDR3 protein. The data contain about 16,000 distinct CDR3 sequences, around 9.2% of them singletons. Germline lookup yields CDR1 MGHDK and CDR2 SYGVNS. Trimming shortened V by 1 base and J by 9 bases, and 7 bases separated the two germline ends. The CDR3 contains 12 residues. All unsorted peripheral T cells were captured because whole blood was used without fractionation. A roughly 2.4 ml peripheral blood sample was taken for RNA.

J is TRBJ2-1 and V is TRBV25-1; D gene uncertain. This sequence was found in an adult in good health. The sequenced material came from blood. The chain's CDR3 is CASSELVGEQFF. CDR3 bases: TGTGCCAGCAGTGAATTGGTGGGTGAGCAGTTCTTC.